The sequence of this T cell receptor (beta chain) was determined in a study of blood T cell repertoires in COVID-19. Study details: The origin of the acute and convalescent COVID-19 samples was the United States, Italy and Spain.

Sequenced by immunoSEQ multiplex PCR; TCRdb stores in-frame clones only, minus some. Of some 97,000 clones listed, 80% to 95% are singletons. CDR1 and CDR2 from the germline V gene are MNHEY and SMNVEV (reference sequence). Trimming took 4 bases from V and 1 from J; bases not matched to a gene: 0. The CDR3 spans 14 residues. The J gene is TRBJ2-3, the V gene TRBV27; 9 bases are shared with TRBD2. The receptor was derived from a man between 70 and 80 years old with acute or convalescent COVID-19. Sequences were obtained from peripheral blood. CDR3: CASSWTSGTDTQYF. CDR3 nucleotide sequence: TGTGCCAGCAGTTGGACTAGCGGCACAGATACGCAGTATTTT.